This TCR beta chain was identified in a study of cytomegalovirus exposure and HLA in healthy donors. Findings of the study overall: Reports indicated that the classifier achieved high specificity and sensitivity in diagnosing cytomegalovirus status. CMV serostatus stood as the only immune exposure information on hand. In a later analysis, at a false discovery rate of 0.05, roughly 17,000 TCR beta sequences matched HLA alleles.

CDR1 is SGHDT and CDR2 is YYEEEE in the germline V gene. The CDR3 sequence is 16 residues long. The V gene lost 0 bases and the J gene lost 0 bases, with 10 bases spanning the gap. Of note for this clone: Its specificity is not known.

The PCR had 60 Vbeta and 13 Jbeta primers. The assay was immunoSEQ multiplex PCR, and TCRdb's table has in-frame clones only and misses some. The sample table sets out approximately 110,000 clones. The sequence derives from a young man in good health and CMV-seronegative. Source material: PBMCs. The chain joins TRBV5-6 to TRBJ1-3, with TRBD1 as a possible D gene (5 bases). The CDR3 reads CASSLGTLTSGNTIYF. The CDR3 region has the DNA TGTGCCAGCAGCTTGGGGACACTTACCTCTGGAAACACCATATATTTT.